This T cell receptor beta chain was sequenced in a study of T cells in Graves' hyperthyroidism and ophthalmopathy. Whole-study results and caveats: Most thyroid clonotypes expanded above 0.001 were also detected in blood.

This clonotype was observed a handful of times. Its antigen is undetermined. Disease duration under 2 months; hyperthyroidism patients were aged 18 to 65. Fresh peripheral blood, around 11 ml of it, supplied the PBMCs. RNA transcripts served as the template for amplifying TCR beta CDR3 regions. With the HTBI primer set, the TCR CDR3 went through a first round of RT-PCR. A single record per CDR3 protein comes from TCRdb applying MiXCR to the multiplex PCR reads. Here the sample spans roughly 720,000 distinct CDR3 sequences, 15% to 20% being singletons. J was trimmed by 4 bases and V by 4 bases; bases with no gene match: 7. The CDR3 runs 16 residues. The germline gives CDR1 SNHLY, CDR2 FYNNEI.

The chain links TRBV2 to TRBJ2-3, with TRBD2 matching 11 bases. Input material: blood. The TCR was taken from a man in his forties or fifties with Graves' hyperthyroidism. The CDR3 DNA reads as TGTGCCAGCAGTGCCCTAACTAGCGGGAGCTCAGATACGCAGTATTTT. Amino acids: CASSALTSGSSDTQYF.